The 9 T cell receptor beta chains below all came from one sample that was sequenced in a study of spatial heterogeneity in lung cancer. One entry per CDR3 protein, called by TCRdb with MiXCR from the 5' RACE reads. The sample contains about 15,000 distinct CDR3 sequences, 3.6% of which appear only once. Time point of the sample: sample taken at primary tumor resection. The sequenced sample was normal lung tissue next to the tumor, obtained at surgery. The receptors shown here come from a male donor with early-stage non-small cell lung cancer.

This clonotype occurred many times. A library prepared for alpha chains yielded this beta chain as an off-target read; its size is of little meaning. This chain connects TRBV3-1 to TRBJ2-3; D perhaps matches TRBD2 (5 bases). Looked up from germline, CDR1 is LGHDT and CDR2 is YNNKEL (reference sequence). V lost 2 bases to trimming and J lost 4 bases, with 10 bases between them. This CDR3 comprises 14 residues. The CDR3 region has the DNA TGTGCCAGCAGCCAACAAACAGCGGCAGATACGCAGTATTTT. Protein: CASSQQTAADTQYF.

This clonotype was seen repeatedly, ten times or more. This beta chain is an unintended read in a library built for alpha chains; its size means little. The V call is TRBV3-1, the J call TRBJ2-5, with TRBD2 as a possible D gene (7 bases). The CDR3 is 18 residues long. From germline, CDR1 is LGHDT and CDR2 YNNKEL (reference sequence). The germline V and J ends were trimmed by 0 bases and 1 base, with 18 bases remaining between them. The CDR3 DNA follows: TGTGCCAGCAGCCAAGAGGGACACTCGGGAGGCCTCCAAGAGACCCAGTACTTC. Translation gives CASSQEGHSGGLQETQYF.

This clonotype was observed many times. This beta chain is a stray read from a library made for alpha chains; its abundance is not meaningful. This chain links TRBV12-3 or TRBV12-4 with TRBJ1-5, with unresolved D. V lost 5 bases and J lost 7, with 15 bases in between. This CDR3 contains 14 residues. The CDR3 sequence: CASSISSRGQPQHF. The CDR3 nucleotides are TGTGCCAGCAGTATCTCGTCTCGTGGGCAGCCCCAGCATTTT.

This clonotype was counted ten times or more. This beta chain is off target for a library built for alpha chains, so its abundance means little. The J gene is TRBJ2-5, the V gene TRBV14; 10 positions agree with TRBD2. Germline V CDR1 and CDR2: SGHDN, FVKESK. This CDR3 comprises 15 residues. The ends lost 1 base at V and 5 bases at J; junction bases unmatched: 4. The CDR3 DNA is TGTGCCAGCAGCCAAGCATCTAGCGGGAGTGAGACCCAGTACTTC. Amino acids: CASSQASSGSETQYF. The variable domain in full, completed from reference TRBV14 and TRBJ2-5, reads EAGVTQFPSHSVIEKGQTVTLRCDPISGHDNLYWYRRVMGKEIKFLLHFVKESKQDESGMPNNRFLAERTGGTYSTLKVQPAELEDSGVYFCASSQASSGSETQYFGPGTRLLVL.

The table lists this clonotype with many counts. A library made for alpha chains picked up this beta chain off target, so its size means little. The rearrangement links TRBV4-1 to TRBJ2-7; 7 positions match TRBD2. Germline CDR1 is MGHRA and CDR2 is YSYEKL. Germline trimming cut 4 bases from V and 4 bases from J; bases unmatched to any gene: 7. The length of the CDR3 is 14 residues. The CDR3 coding sequence is TGCGCCAGCAGCCCTGGGGGGGGGAATTACGAGCAGTACTTC. It specifies CASSPGGGNYEQYF.

In its sample, this clonotype is medium-sized. Little can be read into the size of this beta chain, an off-target read in a library designed for alpha chains. The J gene is TRBJ2-5, the V gene TRBV5-1, with TRBD2 identical over 13 bases. The CDR3 runs 15 residues. The trim removed 3 bases at V and 5 bases at J, leaving 4 bases unmatched. Germline V gene data show CDR1 as SGHRS and CDR2 as YFSETQ. CDR3 residues: CASSWTSGSGETQYF. As DNA, the CDR3 is TGCGCCAGCAGCTGGACTAGCGGGAGCGGCGAGACCCAGTACTTC.

Many counts were recorded for this clonotype. This beta chain was picked up by a library intended for alpha chains and is off target, so its count carries little meaning. The rearrangement links TRBV7-9 to TRBJ1-5, with 8 bases aligning to TRBD1. CDR3 size: 15 residues. Germline CDR1 reads SEHNR; CDR2 reads FQNEAQ (reference sequence). J gave up 0 bases and V 3 bases, and 1 base lay outside the gene matches. The CDR3 DNA follows: TGTGCCAGCAGCTTGGGACAGGATAGCAATCAGCCCCAGCATTTT. It is translated as CASSLGQDSNQPQHF.

The table lists this clonotype with many counts. Because the library targeted alpha chains, this beta chain is an off-target read whose size means little. V and J are TRBV20-1 and TRBJ2-1; TRBD2 agrees at 8 bases. The germline V gene encodes CDR1 DFQATT and CDR2 SNEGSKA (reference sequence). This CDR3 has 15 residues. The V segment lost 2 bases and the J segment 5 bases; nucleotides outside the gene matches: 8. CDR3 coding DNA: TGCAGTGCTAGACCTGGGACTAGTGTGAACAATGAGCAGTTCTTC. Its translation is CSARPGTSVNNEQFF.

This clonotype has at least ten counts. Since the library was made to target alpha chains, this beta chain is a stray read and its abundance is not meaningful. The genes are TRBV6-6 and TRBJ1-5; 11 positions agree with TRBD1. The CDR3 extends over 18 amino acids. Germline CDR1 and CDR2: MNHNY and SVGAGI (reference sequence). With V trimmed by 1 base and J by 7 bases, 12 bases remained unmatched. Here the CDR3 DNA reads TGTGCCAGCAGTTACTTGCGCGGACAGGGGGCGATTGGACAGCCCCAGCATTTT. It encodes CASSYLRGQGAIGQPQHF.